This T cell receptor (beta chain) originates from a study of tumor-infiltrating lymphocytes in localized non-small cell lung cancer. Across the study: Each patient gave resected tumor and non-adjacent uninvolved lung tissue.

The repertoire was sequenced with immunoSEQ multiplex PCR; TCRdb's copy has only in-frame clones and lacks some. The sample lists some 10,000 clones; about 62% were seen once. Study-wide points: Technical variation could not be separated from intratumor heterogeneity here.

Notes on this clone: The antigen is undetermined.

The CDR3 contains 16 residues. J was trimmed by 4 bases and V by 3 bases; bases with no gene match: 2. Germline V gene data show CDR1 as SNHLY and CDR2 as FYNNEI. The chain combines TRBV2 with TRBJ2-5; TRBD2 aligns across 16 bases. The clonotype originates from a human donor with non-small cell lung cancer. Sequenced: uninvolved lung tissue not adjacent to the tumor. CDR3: CASSEGLAGGTETQYF. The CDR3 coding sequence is TGTGCCAGCAGTGAGGGACTAGCGGGGGGGACAGAGACCCAGTACTTC. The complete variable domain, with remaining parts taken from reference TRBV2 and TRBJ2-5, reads EPEVTQTPSHQVTQMGQEVILRCVPISNHLYFYWYRQILGQKVEFLVSFYNNEISEKSEIFDDQFSVERPDGSNFTLKIRSTKLEDSAMYFCASSEGLAGGTETQYFGPGTRLLVL.